This T cell receptor (beta chain) comes out of a study of human T cells and chemical hapten exposure. Study information: Sensitization used 2% DPC on approximately 2 cm by approximately 2 cm upper inner arm skin. Study findings and constraints: Large CDR3 similarity clusters arose significantly more often from expanded TCRs than from controls.

This clonotype was found many times. Its specificity is unknown. Time point: patch test 1, 2 weeks after DPC sensitization. Treatment defined: therapeutic diphenylcyclopropenone sensitization with weekly scalp DPC. TCRdb re-called the RACE reads through MiXCR, storing one row per CDR3 protein. The table records just over 80,000 distinct CDR3 sequences, 9.5% to 12% of them present only once. CDR3 length equals 16 residues. Germline-derived CDR1 and CDR2 are DFQATT and SNEGSKA (reference sequence). V was cut by 4 bases and J by 4 bases, with 20 bases left in between. This sequence originates from a woman between 50 and 59 years old with alopecia areata. Some clones in this sample may be carry-over from other donors' samples. Specimen: whole blood, collected in connection with sensitization to the hapten diphenylcyclopropenone (DPC). This chain joins TRBV20-1 and TRBJ1-3; D unclear. CDR3 protein: CSATPGEAYGGNTIYF. CDR3 DNA sequence: TGCAGTGCTACCCCCGGGGAAGCCTATGGAGGAAACACCATATATTTT.